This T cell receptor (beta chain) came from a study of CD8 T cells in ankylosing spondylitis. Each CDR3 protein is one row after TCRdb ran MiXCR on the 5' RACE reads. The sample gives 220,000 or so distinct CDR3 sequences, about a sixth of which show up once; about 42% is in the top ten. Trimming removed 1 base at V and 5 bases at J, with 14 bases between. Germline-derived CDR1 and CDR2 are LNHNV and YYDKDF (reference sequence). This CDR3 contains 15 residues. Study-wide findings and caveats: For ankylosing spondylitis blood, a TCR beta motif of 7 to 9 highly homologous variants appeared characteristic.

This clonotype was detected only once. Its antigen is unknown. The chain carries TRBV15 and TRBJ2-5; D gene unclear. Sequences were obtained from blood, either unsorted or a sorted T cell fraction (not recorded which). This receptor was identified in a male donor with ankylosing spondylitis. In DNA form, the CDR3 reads TGTGCCACCAGCAGAGGCGGTGTGTTCCGGGAGACCCAGTACTTC. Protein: CATSRGGVFRETQYF.